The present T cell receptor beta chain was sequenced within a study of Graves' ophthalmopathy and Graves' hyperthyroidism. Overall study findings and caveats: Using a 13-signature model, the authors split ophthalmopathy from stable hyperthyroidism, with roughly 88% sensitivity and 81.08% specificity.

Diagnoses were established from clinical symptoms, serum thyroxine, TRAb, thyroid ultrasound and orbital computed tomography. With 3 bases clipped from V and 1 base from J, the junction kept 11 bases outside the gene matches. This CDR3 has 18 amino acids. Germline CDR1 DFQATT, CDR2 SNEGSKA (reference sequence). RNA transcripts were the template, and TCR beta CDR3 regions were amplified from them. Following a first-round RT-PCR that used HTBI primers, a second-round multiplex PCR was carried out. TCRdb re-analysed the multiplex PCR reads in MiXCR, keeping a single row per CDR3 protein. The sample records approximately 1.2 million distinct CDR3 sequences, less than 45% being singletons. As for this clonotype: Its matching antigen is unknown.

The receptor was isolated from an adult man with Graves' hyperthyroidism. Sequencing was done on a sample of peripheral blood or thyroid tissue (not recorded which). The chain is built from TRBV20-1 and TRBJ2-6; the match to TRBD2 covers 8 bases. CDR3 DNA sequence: TGCAGTGCTAGCGATCCGGCGGGAGGTAAATCTGGGGCCAACGTCCTGACTTTC. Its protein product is CSASDPAGGKSGANVLTF.